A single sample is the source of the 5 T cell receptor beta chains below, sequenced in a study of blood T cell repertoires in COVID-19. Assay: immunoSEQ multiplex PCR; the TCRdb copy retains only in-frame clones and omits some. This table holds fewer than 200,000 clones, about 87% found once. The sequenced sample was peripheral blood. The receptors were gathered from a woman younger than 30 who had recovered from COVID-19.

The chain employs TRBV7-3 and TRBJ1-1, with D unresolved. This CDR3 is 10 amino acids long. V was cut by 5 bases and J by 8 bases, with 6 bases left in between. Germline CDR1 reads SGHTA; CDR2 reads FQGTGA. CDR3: CASSPLEAFF. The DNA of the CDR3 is TGTGCCAGCAGCCCCCTGGAAGCTTTCTTT. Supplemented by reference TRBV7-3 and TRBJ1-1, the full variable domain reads GAGVSQTPSNKVTEKGKYVELRCDPISGHTALYWYRQSLGQGPEFLIYFQGTGAADDSGLPNDRFFAVRPEGSVSTLKIQRTERGDSAVYLCASSPLEAFFGQGTRLTVV.

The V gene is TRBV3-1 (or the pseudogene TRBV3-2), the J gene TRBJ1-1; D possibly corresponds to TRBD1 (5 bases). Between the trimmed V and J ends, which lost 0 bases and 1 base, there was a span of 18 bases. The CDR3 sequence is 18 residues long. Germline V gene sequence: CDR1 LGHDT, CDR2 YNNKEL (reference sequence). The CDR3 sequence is CASSQDTLLPGPNTEAFF. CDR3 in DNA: TGTGCCAGCAGCCAAGATACGCTTCTGCCAGGGCCGAACACTGAAGCTTTCTTT.

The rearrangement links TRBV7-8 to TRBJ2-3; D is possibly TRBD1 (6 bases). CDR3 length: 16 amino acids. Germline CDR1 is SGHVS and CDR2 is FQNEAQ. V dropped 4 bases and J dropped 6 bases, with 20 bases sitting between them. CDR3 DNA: TGTGCCAGCAGCTCGACAGGAAGACAGGTGTCGGATACGCAGTATTTT. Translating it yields CASSSTGRQVSDTQYF.

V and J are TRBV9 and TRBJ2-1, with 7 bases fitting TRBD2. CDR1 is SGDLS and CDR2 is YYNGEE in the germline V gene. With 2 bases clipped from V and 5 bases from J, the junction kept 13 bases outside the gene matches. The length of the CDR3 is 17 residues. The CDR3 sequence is CASSVNHGGTLHNEQFF. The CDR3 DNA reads TGTGCCAGCAGCGTCAATCACGGGGGGACCTTGCACAATGAGCAGTTCTTC.

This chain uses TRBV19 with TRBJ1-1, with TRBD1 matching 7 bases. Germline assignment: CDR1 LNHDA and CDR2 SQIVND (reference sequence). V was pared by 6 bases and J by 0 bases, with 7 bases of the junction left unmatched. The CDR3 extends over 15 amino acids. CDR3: CASRTPGTVNTEAFF. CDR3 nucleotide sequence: TGTGCCAGTAGAACCCCCGGGACAGTGAACACTGAAGCTTTCTTT.